These T cell receptor beta chains were read from a single sample in a study of blood T cell repertoires in COVID-19. The repertoire was sequenced with immunoSEQ multiplex PCR; TCRdb's copy has only in-frame clones and lacks some. There are 250,000 or so clones in the sample; around 86% occur only once, and around 2.1% lies in the top ten. Sequences were obtained from PBMCs or T cells enriched from blood (not recorded which). These receptors were collected from a woman aged 50 to 60 who had recovered from COVID-19. The CDR3 runs from the conserved cysteine through the conserved F or W. The D gene is left open where the match is weak. A row's size may be missing; if present it is once, few, many or a size class.

V gene	clone size	D gene	J gene	CDR3 protein	CDR3 DNA
TRBV5-5	.	.	TRBJ2-2	CASSSQQGSNTGELFF	TGTGCCAGCAGCAGTCAACAGGGTTCGAACACCGGGGAGCTGTTTTTT
TRBV14	.	TRBD2	TRBJ2-2	CASSRTRVTGELFF	TGTGCCAGCAGTCGGACTAGAGTCACCGGGGAGCTGTTTTTT
TRBV5-1	.	TRBD1	TRBJ1-5	CASSLEGGAGQPQHF	TGCGCCAGCAGCTTGGAAGGGGGCGCCGGTCAGCCCCAGCATTTT
TRBV6-2/TRBV6-3	.	TRBD1	TRBJ2-6	CASSPGQGAPGANVLTF	TGTGCCAGCAGTCCCGGACAGGGGGCGCCTGGGGCCAACGTCCTGACTTTC
TRBV9	.	TRBD1	TRBJ1-2	CASSVGTGDYGYTF	TGTGCCAGCAGCGTAGGGACAGGGGACTATGGCTACACCTTC
TRBV9	.	TRBD2	TRBJ2-7	CASSTGAGEAYEQYF	TGTGCCAGCAGCACCGGGGCGGGAGAGGCCTACGAGCAGTACTTC
TRBV10-3	once	TRBD1	TRBJ1-2	CAIREGQGQVYGYTF	TGTGCCATCAGAGAGGGACAGGGCCAGGTCTATGGCTACACCTTC
TRBV30	many	.	TRBJ1-5	CAWSVQGGLSNQPQHF	TGTGCCTGGAGTGTACAGGGCGGACTCAGCAATCAGCCCCAGCATTTT
TRBV30	.	TRBD1	TRBJ2-7	CAWSAPGTGGGRQYF	TGTGCCTGGAGTGCGCCCGGGACAGGGGGCGGCCGGCAGTACTTC
TRBV5-6	many	TRBD1	TRBJ2-7	CASSLDKGARYF	TGTGCCAGCAGCTTGGACAAGGGGGCACGGTACTTC
TRBV6-5	.	TRBD1	TRBJ2-2	CASRFGTGRGELFF	TGTGCCAGCAGATTTGGGACAGGGCGAGGGGAGCTGTTTTTT
TRBV11-3	.	.	TRBJ1-1	CASSLDAAFF	TGTGCCAGCAGCTTAGATGCGGCTTTCTTT
TRBV6-5	.	TRBD1	TRBJ1-3	CASSLDRVGGNTIYF	TGTGCCAGCAGCTTGGACAGGGTTGGTGGAAACACCATATATTTT
TRBV18	.	.	TRBJ2-3	CASSNIGGTDTQYF	TGTGCCAGCTCTAACATAGGGGGCACAGATACGCAGTATTTT
TRBV27	.	.	TRBJ1-2	CASTPVEGGGYTF	TGTGCCAGCACCCCTGTGGAGGGAGGTGGCTACACCTTC
TRBV6-4	.	TRBD1	TRBJ2-5	CASSDSWDSQETQYF	TGTGCCAGCAGTGACTCGTGGGACAGCCAAGAGACCCAGTACTTC
TRBV6-5	.	.	TRBJ1-2	CASSFTGSANYGYTF	TGTGCCAGCAGTTTCACAGGGAGTGCTAACTATGGCTACACCTTC
TRBV30	.	TRBD1	TRBJ1-1	CAWSILTGGGTEAFF	TGTGCCTGGAGTATCCTGACAGGGGGGGGCACTGAAGCTTTCTTT
TRBV19	.	TRBD1	TRBJ1-1	CASSIGTGDMNTEAFF	TGTGCCAGTAGTATCGGGACAGGGGATATGAACACTGAAGCTTTCTTT
TRBV6-5	.	.	TRBJ1-2	CAIGGPKTNYGYTF	TGTGCCATAGGCGGCCCCAAAACTAACTATGGCTACACCTTC
TRBV27	.	.	TRBJ1-2	CATYTLDGYTF	TGTGCCACCTATACTTTGGATGGCTACACCTTC
TRBV5-4	.	.	TRBJ2-5	CASSSLGETQYF	TGTGCCAGCAGCTCCCTCGGGGAGACCCAGTACTTC
TRBV12-3/TRBV12-4	.	.	TRBJ2-7	CASSRGDEQYF	TGTGCCAGCAGCCGCGGGGACGAGCAGTACTTC